These T cell receptor beta chains were read from a single sample in a study of cytomegalovirus exposure and HLA in healthy donors. The assay was immunoSEQ multiplex PCR, and TCRdb's table has in-frame clones only and misses some. The data hold fewer than 120,000 clones, with approximately 83% observed a single time. Sequencing was done on a sample of PBMCs. The receptors stem from a middle-aged man in good health and CMV-seronegative. Both conserved end residues are part of each CDR3. A D gene is named only where the DNA matches it firmly. Where a row states a size, it is once, few, many or the class of an expanded clone; other rows omit it.

>13|NA|TRBV7-8|NA|TRBJ2-7
CASSLSFSYEQYF
TGTGCCAGCAGCTTATCCTTTTCCTACGAGCAGTACTTC
>14|NA|TRBV6-5|NA|TRBJ1-2
CASSSEQGVYGYTF
TGTGCCAGCAGTTCGGAACAGGGCGTCTATGGCTACACCTTC
>13|NA|TRBV7-9|NA|TRBJ1-1
CASSFELNTEAFF
TGTGCCAGCAGCTTTGAGTTGAACACTGAAGCTTTCTTT
>13|NA|TRBV19|NA|TRBJ1-1
CASQFQGITEAFF
TGTGCCAGTCAGTTCCAGGGGATCACTGAAGCTTTCTTT
>15|TRBD1|TRBV28|NA|TRBJ1-2
CASSLGDRENYGYTF
TGTGCCAGCAGTTTAGGGGACAGGGAAAACTATGGCTACACCTTC
>14|NA|TRBV9|NA|TRBJ1-1
CASRKGQGDTEAFF
TGTGCCAGCAGGAAGGGCCAGGGCGACACTGAAGCTTTCTTT
>14|TRBD1|TRBV6-1|NA|TRBJ1-2
CASSEAHQGGGYTF
TGTGCCAGCAGTGAAGCGCATCAAGGGGGCGGCTACACCTTC
>13|NA|TRBV9|NA|TRBJ1-1
CASSGPGLSEAFF
TGTGCCAGCAGCGGACCGGGACTGTCAGAAGCTTTCTTT
>14|NA|TRBV2|once|TRBJ1-2
CASRPISQGRAYAF
TGTGCCAGCAGACCTATTTCTCAGGGCAGGGCCTACGCCTTC
>14|TRBD1|TRBV18|once|TRBJ2-5
CASSPQGAQETQYF
TGTGCCAGCTCACCCCAGGGGGCCCAAGAGACCCAGTACTTC
>11|TRBD1|TRBV29-1|NA|TRBJ2-3
CIGQGIDTQYF
TGCATCGGACAGGGGATAGATACGCAGTATTTT
>15|NA|TRBV7-2|NA|TRBJ2-7
CASSWEDRPSDEQYF
TGTGCCAGCAGCTGGGAGGACAGGCCGTCTGACGAGCAGTACTTC
>15|NA|TRBV5-4|NA|TRBJ1-1
CASSLGGGGNTEAFF
TGTGCCAGCAGCTTGGGGGGGGGCGGGAACACTGAAGCTTTCTTT
>15|TRBD2|TRBV7-9|NA|TRBJ2-1
CASRSLAGVYNEQFF
TGTGCCAGCAGGTCCCTAGCGGGGGTCTACAATGAGCAGTTCTTC
>17|TRBD1|TRBV7-9|NA|TRBJ1-2
CASSLKGGQFSNYGYTF
TGTGCCAGCAGCTTAAAGGGGGGACAGTTCTCTAACTATGGCTACACCTTC
>20|TRBD2|TRBV13|NA|TRBJ2-1
CASSLVPGLYSGGTHNEQFF
TGTGCCAGCAGCTTAGTGCCGGGTTTGTATAGCGGGGGGACCCACAATGAGCAGTTCTTC
>15|TRBD1|TRBV2|NA|TRBJ2-5
CASSEMGQPLETQYF
TGTGCCAGCAGTGAAATGGGACAGCCATTAGAGACCCAGTACTTC
>15|NA|TRBV23-1|once|TRBJ1-1
CASSPRERMNTEAFF
TGCGCCAGCTCTCCCCGGGAGAGGATGAACACTGAAGCTTTCTTT
>15|NA|TRBV10-3|NA|TRBJ2-7
CAISESKVSGYEQYF
TGTGCCATCAGTGAGTCGAAAGTCTCGGGCTACGAGCAGTACTTC
>14|NA|TRBV7-3|few|TRBJ2-6
CASSLSAGANVLTF
TGTGCCAGCAGCCTATCGGCTGGGGCCAACGTCCTGACTTTC
>14|TRBD1|TRBV7-9|NA|TRBJ1-2
CASSLVDRVYGYTF
TGTGCCAGCAGCTTAGTGGACAGGGTATATGGCTACACCTTC
>15|TRBD2|TRBV5-5|NA|TRBJ2-5
CASSLGTSDQETQYF
TGTGCCAGCAGCTTGGGGACTAGCGACCAAGAGACCCAGTACTTC
>18|NA|TRBV5-1|NA|TRBJ1-5
CASSLGPSGRGGNQPQHF
TGCGCCAGCAGCTTGGGCCCATCGGGCCGGGGAGGCAATCAGCCCCAGCATTTT
>16|TRBD1|TRBV28|NA|TRBJ1-1
CASSPGTGALNTEAFF
TGTGCCAGCAGTCCCGGGACAGGGGCTTTGAACACTGAAGCTTTCTTT
>17|TRBD2|TRBV10-3|once|TRBJ2-3
CAISERSGGTNTDTQYF
TGTGCCATCAGTGAGAGGAGCGGGGGGACTAACACAGATACGCAGTATTTT
>15|NA|TRBV16|few|TRBJ1-5
CASSQSTQGSQPQHF
TGTGCCAGCAGCCAATCTACTCAGGGTAGCCAGCCCCAGCATTTT
>14|TRBD1|TRBV11-3|NA|TRBJ1-1
CASSPGGRDTEAFF
TGTGCCAGCAGCCCAGGGGGAAGGGACACTGAAGCTTTCTTT
>15|TRBD1|TRBV9|few|TRBJ1-5
CASSPWTGLNQPQHF
TGTGCCAGCAGCCCCTGGACAGGCCTCAATCAGCCCCAGCATTTT
>16|TRBD2|TRBV11-2|NA|TRBJ2-3
CASSSLAGGGRDTQYF
TGTGCCAGCAGCTCACTAGCGGGGGGAGGCCGGGATACGCAGTATTTT
>16|TRBD1|TRBV7-2|NA|TRBJ1-1
CASSRDTGGWNTEAFF
TGTGCCAGCAGCCGCGACACAGGGGGTTGGAACACTGAAGCTTTCTTT